Shown below are 6 T cell receptor beta chains from a single sample sequenced in a study of monozygotic twins with inflammatory bowel disease. TCRdb re-analyzed the 5' RACE reads; it lists each CDR3 protein once, without DNA. The sample is made up of 400,000 or so distinct CDR3 sequences, and the top ten hold around 2.4% of it. The sequencing sample was made of blood. Every receptor here comes from a human donor with ulcerative colitis or Crohn's disease, or a healthy co-twin of an affected twin (not recorded which).

The gene calls are TRBV19 and TRBJ2-1; lacking DNA, the TRBD2 call made by TCRdb goes unchecked. Germline lookup yields CDR1 LNHDA and CDR2 SQIVND (reference sequence). The CDR3 is made up of 15 amino acids. CDR3 region: CASSINSVTYNEQFF.

The chain couples TRBV9 to TRBJ2-7; as DNA is missing, the TRBD1 call by TCRdb cannot be tested. Looked up from germline, CDR1 is SGDLS and CDR2 is YYNGEE. This CDR3 is built from 16 residues. CDR3 sequence: CASSAVTGVDAYEQYF.

The CDR3: CASSLKNTDTQYF. This chain uses TRBV5-4 with TRBJ2-3. This CDR3 comprises 13 residues. Germline CDR1 and CDR2: SGHNT and YYREEE (reference sequence). The complete variable domain, with remaining parts taken from reference TRBV5-4 and TRBJ2-3, reads ETGVTQSPTHLIKTRGQQVTLRCSSQSGHNTVSWYQQALGQGPQFIFQYYREEENGRGNFPPRFSGLQFPNYSSELNVNALELDDSALYLCASSLKNTDTQYFGPGTRLTVL.

The chain combines TRBV30 with TRBJ2-2; TCRdb reports TRBD2, a call that lacks DNA to check it against. CDR3 length: 12 residues. The germline V gene encodes CDR1 GTSNPN and CDR2 SVGIG (reference sequence). This CDR3 is CAWSPPTGELFF.

This chain uses TRBV7-2 with TRBJ2-1; TCRdb's D call of TRBD2 is untestable without DNA. CDR3 length equals 19 residues. The V gene's germline CDR1 is SGHTA and CDR2 FQGNSA. CDR3 sequence: CASSLGLAGVHSAYNQQFF.

The chain recombines TRBV18 with TRBJ2-1; the D call of TRBD2 rests on TCRdb alone, since no DNA is present to check it. Germline values: CDR1 KGHSH, CDR2 LQKENI. This CDR3 is built from 17 residues. CDR3 amino acids: CASSPTTAGYSMHEQFF.